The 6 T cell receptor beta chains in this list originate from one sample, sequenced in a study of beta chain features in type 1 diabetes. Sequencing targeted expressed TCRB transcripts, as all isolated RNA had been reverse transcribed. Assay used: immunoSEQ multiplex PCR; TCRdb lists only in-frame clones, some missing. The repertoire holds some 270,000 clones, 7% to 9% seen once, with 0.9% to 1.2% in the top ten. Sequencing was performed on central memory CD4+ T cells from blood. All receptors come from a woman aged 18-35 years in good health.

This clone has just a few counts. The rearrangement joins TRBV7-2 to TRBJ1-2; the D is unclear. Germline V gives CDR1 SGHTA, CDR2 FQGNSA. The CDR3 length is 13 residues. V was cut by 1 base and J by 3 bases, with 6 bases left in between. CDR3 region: CASSLDSYYGYTF. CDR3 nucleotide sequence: TGTGCCAGCAGCTTAGACAGTTACTATGGCTACACCTTC.

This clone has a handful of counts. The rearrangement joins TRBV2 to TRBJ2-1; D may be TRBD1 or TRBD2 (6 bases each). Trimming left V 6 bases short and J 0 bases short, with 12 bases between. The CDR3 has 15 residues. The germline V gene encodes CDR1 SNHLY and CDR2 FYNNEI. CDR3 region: CASRPGGSSYNEQFF. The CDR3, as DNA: TGTGCCAGCAGGCCCGGGGGCAGCTCCTACAATGAGCAGTTCTTC.

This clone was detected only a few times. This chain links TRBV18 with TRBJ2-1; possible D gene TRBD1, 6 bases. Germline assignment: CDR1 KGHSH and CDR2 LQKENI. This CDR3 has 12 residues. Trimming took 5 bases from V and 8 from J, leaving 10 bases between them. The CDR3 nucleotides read TGTGCCAGCTCATACAACAGGGATGAGCAGTTCTTC. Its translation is CASSYNRDEQFF. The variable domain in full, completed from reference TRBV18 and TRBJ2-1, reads NAGVMQNPRHLVRRRGQEARLRCSPMKGHSHVYWYRQLPEEGLKFMVYLQKENIIDESGMPKERFSAEFPKEGPSILRIQQVVRGDSAAYFCASSYNRDEQFFGPGTRLTVL.

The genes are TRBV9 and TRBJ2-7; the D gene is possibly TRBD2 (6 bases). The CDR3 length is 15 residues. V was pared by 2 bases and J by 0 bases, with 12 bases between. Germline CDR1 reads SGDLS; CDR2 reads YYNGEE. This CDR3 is CASSVSSESSYEQYF. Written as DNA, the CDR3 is TGTGCCAGCAGCGTGTCTAGCGAGAGCTCCTACGAGCAGTACTTC. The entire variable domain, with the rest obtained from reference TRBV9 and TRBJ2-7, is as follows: DSGVTQTPKHLITATGQRVTLRCSPRSGDLSVYWYQQSLDQGLQFLIQYYNGEERAKGNILERFSAQQFPDLHSELNLSSLELGDSALYFCASSVSSESSYEQYFGPGTRLTVT.

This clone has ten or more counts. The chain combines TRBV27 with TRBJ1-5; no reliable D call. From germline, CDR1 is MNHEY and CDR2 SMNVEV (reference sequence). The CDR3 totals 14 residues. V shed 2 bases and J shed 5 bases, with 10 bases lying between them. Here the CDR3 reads CASSLRPDYQPQHF. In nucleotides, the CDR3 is TGTGCCAGCAGTTTACGGCCGGATTATCAGCCCCAGCATTTT.

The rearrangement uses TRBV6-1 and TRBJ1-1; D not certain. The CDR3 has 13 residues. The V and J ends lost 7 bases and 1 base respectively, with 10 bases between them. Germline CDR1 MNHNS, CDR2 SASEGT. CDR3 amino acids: CASKRDPNTEAFF. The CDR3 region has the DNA TGTGCCAGCAAAAGAGACCCGAACACTGAAGCTTTCTTT.